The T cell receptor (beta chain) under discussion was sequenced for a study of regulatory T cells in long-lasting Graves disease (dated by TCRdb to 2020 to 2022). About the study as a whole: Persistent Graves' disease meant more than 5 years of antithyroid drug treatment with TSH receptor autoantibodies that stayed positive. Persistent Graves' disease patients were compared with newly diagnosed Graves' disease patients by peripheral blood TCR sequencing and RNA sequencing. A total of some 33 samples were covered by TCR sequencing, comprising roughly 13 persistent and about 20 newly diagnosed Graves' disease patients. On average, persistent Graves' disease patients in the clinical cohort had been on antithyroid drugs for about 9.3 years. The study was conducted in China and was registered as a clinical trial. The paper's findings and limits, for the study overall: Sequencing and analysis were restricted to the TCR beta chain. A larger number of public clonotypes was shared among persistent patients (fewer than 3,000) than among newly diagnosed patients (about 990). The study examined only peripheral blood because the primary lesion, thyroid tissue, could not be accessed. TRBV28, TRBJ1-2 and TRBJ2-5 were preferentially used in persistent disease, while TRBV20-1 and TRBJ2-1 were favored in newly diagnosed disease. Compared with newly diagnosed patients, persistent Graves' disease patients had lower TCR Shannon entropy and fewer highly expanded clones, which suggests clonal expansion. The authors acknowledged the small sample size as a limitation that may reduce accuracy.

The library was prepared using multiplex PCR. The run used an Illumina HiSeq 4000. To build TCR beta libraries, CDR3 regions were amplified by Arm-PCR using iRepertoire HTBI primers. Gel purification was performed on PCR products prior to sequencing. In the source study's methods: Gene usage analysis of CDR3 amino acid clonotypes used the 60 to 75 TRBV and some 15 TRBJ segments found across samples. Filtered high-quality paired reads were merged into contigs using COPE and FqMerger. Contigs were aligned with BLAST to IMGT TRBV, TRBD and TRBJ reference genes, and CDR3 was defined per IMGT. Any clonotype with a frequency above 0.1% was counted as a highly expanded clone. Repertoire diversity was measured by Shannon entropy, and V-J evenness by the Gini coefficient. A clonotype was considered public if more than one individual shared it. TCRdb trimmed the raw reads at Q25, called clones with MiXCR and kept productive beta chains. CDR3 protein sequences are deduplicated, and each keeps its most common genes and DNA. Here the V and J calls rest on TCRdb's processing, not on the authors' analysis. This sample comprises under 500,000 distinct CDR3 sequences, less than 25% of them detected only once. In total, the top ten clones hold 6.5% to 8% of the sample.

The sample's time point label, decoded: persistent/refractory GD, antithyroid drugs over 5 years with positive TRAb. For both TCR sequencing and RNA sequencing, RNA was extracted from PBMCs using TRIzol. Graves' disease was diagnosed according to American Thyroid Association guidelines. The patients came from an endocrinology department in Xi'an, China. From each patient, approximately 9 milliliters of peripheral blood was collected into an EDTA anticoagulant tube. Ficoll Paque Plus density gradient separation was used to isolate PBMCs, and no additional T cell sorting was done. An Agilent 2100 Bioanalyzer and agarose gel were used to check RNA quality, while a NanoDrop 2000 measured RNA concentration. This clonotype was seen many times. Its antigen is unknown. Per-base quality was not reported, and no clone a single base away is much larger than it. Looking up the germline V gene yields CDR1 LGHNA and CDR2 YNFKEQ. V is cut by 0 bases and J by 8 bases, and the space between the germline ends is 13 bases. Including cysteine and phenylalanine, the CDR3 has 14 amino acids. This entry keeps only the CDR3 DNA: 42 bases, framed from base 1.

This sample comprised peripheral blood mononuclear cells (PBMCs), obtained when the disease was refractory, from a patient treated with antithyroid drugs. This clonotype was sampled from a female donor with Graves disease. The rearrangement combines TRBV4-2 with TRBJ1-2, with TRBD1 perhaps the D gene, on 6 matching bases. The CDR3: CASSQDSGGQGYTF. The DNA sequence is TGTGCCAGCAGCCAAGATAGCGGGGGGCAAGGCTACACCTTC.